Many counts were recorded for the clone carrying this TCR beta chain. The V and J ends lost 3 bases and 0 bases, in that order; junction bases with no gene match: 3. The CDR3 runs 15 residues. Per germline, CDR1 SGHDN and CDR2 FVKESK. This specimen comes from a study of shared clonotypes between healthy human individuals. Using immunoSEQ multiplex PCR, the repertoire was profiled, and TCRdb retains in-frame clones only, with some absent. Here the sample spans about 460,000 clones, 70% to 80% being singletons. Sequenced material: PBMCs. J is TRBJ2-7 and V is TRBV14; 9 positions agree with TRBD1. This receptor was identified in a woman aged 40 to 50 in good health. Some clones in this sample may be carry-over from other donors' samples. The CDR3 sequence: CASSQRTGDSYEQYF. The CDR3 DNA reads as TGTGCCAGCAGCCAGCGGACAGGGGACTCCTACGAGCAGTACTTC.